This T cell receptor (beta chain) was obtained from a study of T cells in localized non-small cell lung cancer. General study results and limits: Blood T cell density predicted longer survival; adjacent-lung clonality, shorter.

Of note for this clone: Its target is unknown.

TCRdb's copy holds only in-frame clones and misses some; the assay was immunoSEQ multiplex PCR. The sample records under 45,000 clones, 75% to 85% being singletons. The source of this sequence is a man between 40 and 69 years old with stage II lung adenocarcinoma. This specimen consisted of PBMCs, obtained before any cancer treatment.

The CDR3 DNA sequence: TGTGCCAGCAGTCAGGCCCGTTCGGCCCAGCATTTT. Protein sequence: CASSQARSAQHF. The J gene is TRBJ1-5, the V gene TRBV6-5, with D uncertain. Trimming stripped 5 bases from V and 11 bases from J, with 13 bases between. This CDR3 has 12 residues. CDR1 and CDR2 from the germline V gene are MNHEY and SVGAGI.